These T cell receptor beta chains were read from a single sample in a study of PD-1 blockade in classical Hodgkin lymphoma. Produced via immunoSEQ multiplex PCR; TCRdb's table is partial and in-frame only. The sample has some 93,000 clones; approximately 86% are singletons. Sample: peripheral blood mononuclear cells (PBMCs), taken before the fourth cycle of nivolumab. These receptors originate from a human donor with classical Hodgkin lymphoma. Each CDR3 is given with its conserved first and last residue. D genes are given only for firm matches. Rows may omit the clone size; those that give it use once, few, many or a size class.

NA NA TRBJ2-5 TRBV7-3 CASSPGAGETQYF TGTGCCAGCAGCCCGGGAGCCGGAGAGACCCAGTACTTC
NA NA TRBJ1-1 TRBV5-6 CASSLAGGSTEAFF TGTGCCAGCAGCTTGGCCGGGGGGAGCACTGAAGCTTTCTTT
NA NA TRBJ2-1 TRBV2 CANQLGIGNEQFF TGTGCCAACCAACTAGGGATAGGCAATGAGCAGTTCTTC
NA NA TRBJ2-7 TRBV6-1 CASSVRRVNNEQYF TGTGCCAGCAGTGTCCGCAGGGTGAACAACGAGCAGTACTTC
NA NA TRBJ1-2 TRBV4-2 CASSQAPTPDYGYTF TGTGCCAGCAGCCAAGCACCGACCCCCGACTATGGCTACACCTTC
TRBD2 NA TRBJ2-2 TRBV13 CASSLAGTRGTGELFF TGTGCCAGCAGCTTGGCAGGGACTAGGGGCACCGGGGAGCTGTTTTTT
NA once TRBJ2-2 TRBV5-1 CASSLSGRANTGELFF TGCGCCAGCAGCTTGTCGGGACGGGCAAACACCGGGGAGCTGTTTTTT
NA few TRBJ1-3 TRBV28 CASSLIGAARDF TGTGCCAGCAGTCTTATCGGGGCCGCACGCGATTTT
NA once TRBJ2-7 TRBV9 CASSSHARQPYEQYF TGTGCCAGCAGCTCCCACGCGAGGCAACCCTACGAGCAGTACTTC
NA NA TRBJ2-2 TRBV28 CASSAGPTNTGELFF TGTGCCAGCAGTGCGGGACCTACGAACACCGGGGAGCTGTTTTTT
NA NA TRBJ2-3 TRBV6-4 CASSELGTSTDTQYF TGTGCCAGCAGCGAACTAGGGACTAGCACAGATACGCAGTATTTT
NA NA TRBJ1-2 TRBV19 CASSIPGRQYGYTF TGTGCCAGTAGTATACCGGGGCGCCAGTATGGCTACACCTTC
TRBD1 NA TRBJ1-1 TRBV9 CASSVGGQVSTEAFF TGTGCCAGCAGCGTAGGAGGACAGGTCAGCACTGAAGCTTTCTTT
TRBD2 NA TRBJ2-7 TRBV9 CASSPRTSGAYEQYF TGTGCCAGCAGCCCCAGAACTAGCGGAGCTTACGAGCAGTACTTC